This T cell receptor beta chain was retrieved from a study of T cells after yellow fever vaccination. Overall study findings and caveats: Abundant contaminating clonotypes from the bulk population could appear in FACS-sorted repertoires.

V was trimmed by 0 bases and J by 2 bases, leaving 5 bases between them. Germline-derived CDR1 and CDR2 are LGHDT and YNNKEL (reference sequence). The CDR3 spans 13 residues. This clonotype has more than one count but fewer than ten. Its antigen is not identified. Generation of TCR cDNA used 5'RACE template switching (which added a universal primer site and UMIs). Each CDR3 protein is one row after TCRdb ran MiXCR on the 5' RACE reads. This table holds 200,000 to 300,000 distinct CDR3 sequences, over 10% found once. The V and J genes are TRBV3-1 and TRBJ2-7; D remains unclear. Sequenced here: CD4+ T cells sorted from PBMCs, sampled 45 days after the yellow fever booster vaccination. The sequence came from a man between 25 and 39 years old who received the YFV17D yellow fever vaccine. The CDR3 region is CASSQEGPYEQYF. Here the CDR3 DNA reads TGTGCCAGCAGCCAAGAAGGTCCCTACGAGCAGTACTTC.